This entry describes one T cell receptor (beta chain). This entry comes from a study of shared clonotypes between healthy human individuals. Several immunoSEQ plates held equal portions of the genomic DNA taken from each subset. Here immunoSEQ multiplex PCR was the method, and the copy in TCRdb shows in-frame clones only, minus some. The sample gives about 480,000 clones, 79% of which show up once; 10% to 15% is in the top ten. CDR1 and CDR2 (germline): SEHNR, FQNEAQ (reference sequence). The CDR3 extends over 16 amino acids. The ends lost 5 bases at V and 4 bases at J; junction bases unmatched: 10. Unsorted samples used about 90 million PBMCs for genomic DNA.

This sequence was found in a woman between 40 and 50 years old in good health. Some clones in this sample may be carry-over from other donors' samples. Sequencing was done on a sample of PBMCs. The chain links TRBV7-9 to TRBJ1-2; 10 positions agree with TRBD1. The DNA of the CDR3 is TGTGCCAGCAGCCCCCAGACCGGGACAGGGGTCTATGGCTACACCTTC. It codes for CASSPQTGTGVYGYTF.